This TCR beta chain was sequenced in a study of T cells in tumors after PD-1 blockade. TCRdb keeps only in-frame clones here, not all; method: immunoSEQ multiplex PCR. The table records approximately 46,000 clones, roughly three quarters of them present only once. V was shortened by 5 bases and J by 2 bases, with 10 bases between the two germline ends. The CDR3 consists of 13 residues. Germline V gene lookup returns CDR1 SNHLY and CDR2 FYNNEI. Source: PBMCs, taken before anti-PD-1 treatment. The genes are TRBV2 and TRBJ2-7; D is tentatively TRBD1 or TRBD2 (5 bases each). This clonotype was obtained from a human donor with basal cell carcinoma. The CDR3 spells CASSPGTAYEQYF. The CDR3 coding sequence is TGTGCCAGCAGTCCCGGGACCGCCTACGAGCAGTACTTC.